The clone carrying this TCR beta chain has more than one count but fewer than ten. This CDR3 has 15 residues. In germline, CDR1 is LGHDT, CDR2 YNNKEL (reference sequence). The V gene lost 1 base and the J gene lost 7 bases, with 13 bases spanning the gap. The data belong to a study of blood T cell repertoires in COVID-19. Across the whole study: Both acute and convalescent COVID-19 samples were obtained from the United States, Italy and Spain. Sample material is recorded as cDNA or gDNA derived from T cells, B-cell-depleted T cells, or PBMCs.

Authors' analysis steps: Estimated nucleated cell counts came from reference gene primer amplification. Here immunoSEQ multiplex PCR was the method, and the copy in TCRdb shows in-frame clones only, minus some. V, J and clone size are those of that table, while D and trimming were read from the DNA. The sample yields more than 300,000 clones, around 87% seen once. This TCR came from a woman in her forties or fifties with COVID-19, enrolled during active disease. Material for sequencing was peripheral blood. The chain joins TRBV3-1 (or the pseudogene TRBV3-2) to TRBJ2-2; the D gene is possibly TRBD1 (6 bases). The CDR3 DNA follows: TGTGCCAGCAGCCAAGTTGCAGGGGTGGTCGGGGAGCTGTTTTTT. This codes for CASSQVAGVVGELFF.